Below are 19 T cell receptor beta chains sequenced from a single sample in a study of blood T cell repertoires in COVID-19. Sequencing used immunoSEQ multiplex PCR; TCRdb keeps in-frame clones, though not all of them. In the table there are about 280,000 clones, 70% to 90% of which are singletons. Sequencing used peripheral blood. These receptors originate from a man between 50 and 59 years old with active or convalescent COVID-19.

The chain joins TRBV29-1 to TRBJ1-5; no firm D call. This CDR3 region has 12 residues. V lost 4 bases and J lost 6, with 10 bases in between. In germline, CDR1 is SQVTM, CDR2 ANQGSEA. The CDR3 DNA reads as TGCAGCGTTGTGGCCCCGGGTCAGCCCCAGCATTTT. Its protein product is CSVVAPGQPQHF.

The CDR3 DNA sequence: TGTGCCAGCAGTTGGGGACAGGGTAATTCACCCCTCCACTTT. Amino acids: CASSWGQGNSPLHF. V usage is TRBV28 and J usage is TRBJ1-6; 9 bases are shared with TRBD1. J lost 6 bases, V lost 4 bases, and 1 base had no gene match. Germline V gene sequence: CDR1 MDHEN, CDR2 SYDVKM. This CDR3 has 14 amino acids.

V and J are TRBV11-2 and TRBJ2-2; a possible D gene is TRBD1 (5 bases). CDR3 length equals 16 residues. V shed 1 base and J shed 5 bases, with 14 bases lying between them. The germline CDR1 and CDR2 sequences are SGHAT and FQNNGV. CDR3 sequence: CASSLVPRVVTGELFF. As DNA, the CDR3 is TGTGCCAGCAGCTTAGTACCCAGGGTGGTTACCGGGGAGCTGTTTTTT.

The chain uses TRBV5-8 and TRBJ2-2; TRBD1 agrees at 10 bases. The germline CDR1 and CDR2 sequences are SGHTS and YDEGEE. With V trimmed by 2 bases and J by 5 bases, 3 bases remained unmatched. The CDR3 contains 15 residues. The CDR3, as DNA: TGTGCCAGCAGCTTTGGGACAGGGGTTACCGGGGAGCTGTTTTTT. Its protein product is CASSFGTGVTGELFF.

This rearrangement joins TRBV7-2 to TRBJ2-1, with 13 bases lining up with TRBD2. Germline V gene data show CDR1 as SGHTA and CDR2 as FQGNSA. Losses at the gene ends were 4 bases for V and 2 bases for J; bases not matched to a gene: 8. CDR3 size: 18 residues. Written as DNA, the CDR3 is TGTGCCAGCAGCTCGGCGGGACTAGCGGGATATACCTACAATGAGCAGTTCTTC. Translating gives CASSSAGLAGYTYNEQFF.

The V gene is TRBV11-2, the J gene TRBJ1-1; no reliable D call. Trimming shortened V by 5 bases and J by 0 bases, and 10 bases separated the two germline ends. Germline lookup yields CDR1 SGHAT and CDR2 FQNNGV. The CDR3 contains 14 residues. CDR3 DNA: TGTGCCAGCAGCCCCACAGCTATGAACACTGAAGCTTTCTTT. Its protein is CASSPTAMNTEAFF.

The rearrangement joins TRBV20-1 to TRBJ1-1, with a possible D match to TRBD1 (5 bases). Germline V gene sequence: CDR1 DFQATT, CDR2 SNEGSKA (reference sequence). This CDR3 is 11 amino acids long. V lost 4 bases and J lost 8, with 11 bases in between. The CDR3 sequence is CSATKEGEAFF. CDR3 nucleotides: TGCAGTGCTACAAAGGAGGGGGAAGCTTTCTTT.

V usage is TRBV29-1 and J usage is TRBJ1-2; possible D gene TRBD1, 5 bases. Trimming pared 8 bases from V and 4 bases from J, leaving 17 bases between. CDR1 and CDR2 (germline): SQVTM, ANQGSEA. The CDR3 is 13 amino acids. The CDR3 here is CSTHGGASYGYTF. The CDR3 DNA follows: TGCAGCACTCACGGCGGGGCCAGCTATGGCTACACCTTC.

The table lists this clone with a count of one. The rearrangement joins TRBV28 to TRBJ1-2; TRBD1 might be the D (5 bases). The CDR3 has 11 amino acids. V lost 4 bases to trimming and J lost 8 bases, with 8 bases between them. Germline CDR1 is MDHEN and CDR2 is SYDVKM. The CDR3 here is CASSWGVGYTF. The CDR3 coding sequence is TGTGCCAGCAGTTGGGGCGTAGGCTACACCTTC.

This clone was picked up a small number of times. V usage is TRBV7-3 and J usage is TRBJ2-7; possible D gene TRBD2, 5 bases. The CDR3 is 15 residues long. V was cut by 0 bases and J by 3 bases, with 12 bases left in between. Germline V lookup: CDR1 SGHTA, CDR2 FQGTGA. The CDR3 sequence is CASSLTRELHYEQYF. The CDR3 nucleotides read TGTGCCAGCAGCTTAACAAGGGAGCTCCACTACGAGCAGTACTTC. Drawing the rest from reference TRBV7-3 and TRBJ2-7, the complete variable domain is GAGVSQTPSNKVTEKGKYVELRCDPISGHTALYWYRQSLGQGPEFLIYFQGTGAADDSGLPNDRFFAVRPEGSVSTLKIQRTERGDSAVYLCASSLTRELHYEQYFGPGTRLTVT.

This chain joins TRBV18 and TRBJ2-1, with a weak D call TRBD2 (6 bases). Germline CDR1 KGHSH, CDR2 LQKENI. The CDR3 covers 19 residues. V was shortened by 4 bases and J by 0 bases, with 22 bases between the two germline ends. This chain's CDR3 is CASSRGNFIGSFSYNEQFF. The CDR3, as DNA: TGTGCCAGCTCACGCGGGAATTTTATCGGGTCCTTCTCCTACAATGAGCAGTTCTTC.

The rearrangement joins TRBV2 to TRBJ2-5, with D hard to call. This CDR3 region has 11 residues. V was shortened by 10 bases and J by 1 base, with 7 bases between the two germline ends. Germline CDR1 and CDR2: SNHLY and FYNNEI. The CDR3 spells CATSFQETQYF. The CDR3 DNA sequence: TGTGCCACCTCGTTCCAAGAGACCCAGTACTTC.

V is TRBV4-1 and J is TRBJ2-7; D gene ambiguous. The germline gives CDR1 MGHRA, CDR2 YSYEKL. The V and J ends lost 1 base and 2 bases respectively, with 9 bases between them. This CDR3 is built from 14 residues. As DNA, the CDR3 is TGCGCCAGCAGCCAAGGAGCCGGTACCTACGAGCAGTACTTC. It is translated as CASSQGAGTYEQYF.

This clone was seen only once. V usage is TRBV18 and J usage is TRBJ2-1; D is perhaps TRBD1 (6 bases). The CDR3 has 14 amino acids. Germline V lookup: CDR1 KGHSH, CDR2 LQKENI. Trimming left V 6 bases short and J 8 bases short, with 17 bases between. The CDR3 DNA sequence: TGTGCCAGCTCCCGGGGTCCAGGGGACGATGAGCAGTTCTTC. Its protein is CASSRGPGDDEQFF. The full variable domain, its missing parts supplied by reference TRBV18 and TRBJ2-1, is NAGVMQNPRHLVRRRGQEARLRCSPMKGHSHVYWYRQLPEEGLKFMVYLQKENIIDESGMPKERFSAEFPKEGPSILRIQQVVRGDSAAYFCASSRGPGDDEQFFGPGTRLTVL.

V gene TRBV30 combines with J gene TRBJ1-2; 7 bases map to TRBD1. The CDR3 is 14 amino acids. V was pared by 1 base and J by 4 bases, with 6 bases of the junction left unmatched. Germline V gives CDR1 GTSNPN, CDR2 SVGIG (reference sequence). The CDR3 sequence: CAWSEGADRYGYTF. The CDR3 nucleotides read TGTGCCTGGAGTGAGGGGGCTGACCGCTATGGCTACACCTTC.

The chain carries TRBV4-2 and TRBJ2-2; 8 nucleotides agree with TRBD2. V lost 0 bases, J lost 6 bases, and 12 bases stayed unmatched. CDR1 is LGHNA and CDR2 is YNFKEQ in the germline V gene. The CDR3 length is 18 residues. In DNA form, the CDR3 reads TGTGCCAGCAGCCAAGATGTGTCGAGCGGGAGTAGGGCCGGGGAGCTGTTTTTT. Translation gives CASSQDVSSGSRAGELFF.

This clone appeared a single time. The V and J genes are TRBV28 and TRBJ1-5; no clear D gene. The V and J ends lost 7 bases and 3 bases respectively, with 16 bases between them. CDR3 length: 15 residues. Germline values: CDR1 MDHEN, CDR2 SYDVKM. CDR3 coding DNA: TGTGCCAGCATCGGAGCGGCGCCCTCCAATCAGCCCCAGCATTTT. Its protein is CASIGAAPSNQPQHF.

The CDR3 coding sequence is TGTGCCAGCAGTCCGATAAACAGGGTGGGGACTGAAGCTTTCTTT. This translates into CASSPINRVGTEAFF. The V and J genes are TRBV28 and TRBJ1-1; tentatively, D is TRBD1 (6 bases). V was trimmed by 5 bases and J by 5 bases, leaving 18 bases between them. Per germline, CDR1 MDHEN and CDR2 SYDVKM. This CDR3 comprises 15 residues.

The chain joins TRBV3-1 (or the pseudogene TRBV3-2) to TRBJ1-3; D is ambiguous. Germline assignment: CDR1 LGHDT and CDR2 YNNKEL (reference sequence). Trimming left V 3 bases short and J 2 bases short, with 14 bases between. The CDR3 sequence is 16 residues long. CDR3 DNA: TGTGCCAGCAGCCAGGTTGCGGGATCGGCTGGAAACACCATATATTTT. This codes for CASSQVAGSAGNTIYF.